Ten or more counts support the clone carrying this TCR beta chain. The antigen remains undetermined. The CDR3 length is 14 residues. Trimming shortened V by 4 bases and J by 3 bases, and 10 bases separated the two germline ends. The data belong to a study of CD8 T cells in ankylosing spondylitis. Findings and limits, study-wide: In ankylosing spondylitis patients, matched synovial fluid reportedly showed significant enrichment of disease-linked clones. Reports of some motif variants in reactive arthritis synovial fluid and blood predate this one. Relatively rare in peripheral blood, disease-linked clones were also CD8+. Made up of fewer than 10 highly homologous variants, a TCR beta motif appeared characteristic of ankylosing spondylitis blood.

Quantitative 5'-RACE with molecular barcodes produced the TCR beta libraries. TCRdb ran MiXCR on the 5' RACE reads and lists one entry per CDR3 protein. Among 500,000 or so distinct CDR3 sequences listed, about 5% were seen once. The specimen sequenced was blood, either unsorted or a sorted T cell fraction (not recorded which). V gene TRBV12-3 or TRBV12-4 combines with J gene TRBJ1-5, with a tentative D call TRBD1 (5 bases). This clonotype was obtained from a male donor with ankylosing spondylitis. CDR3 DNA sequence: TGTGCCAGCAGTTCCCAGGGAACCAATCAGCCCCAGCATTTT. Amino acids: CASSSQGTNQPQHF.